The 27 T cell receptor beta chains reported below all come from one sample, sequenced in a study of T cell repertoires in cytomegalovirus infection. A single record per CDR3 protein comes from TCRdb applying MiXCR to the reads. The table lists roughly 600,000 distinct CDR3 sequences, 24% of them singletons. Sequencing input: CD8+ T cells from PBMCs. The receptor set was obtained from a human donor in good health (CMV status not recorded). Some clones in this sample may be carry-over from other donors' samples.

This clonotype was observed at least ten times. V usage is TRBV7-2 and J usage is TRBJ2-7, with D unresolved. Germline CDR1 SGHTA, CDR2 FQGNSA. This CDR3 comprises 12 residues. The V end was cut by 5 bases, the J end by 3 bases, with 8 bases between. CDR3 loop: CASSLSRYEQYV. The CDR3, as DNA: TGTGCCAGCAGCCTATCTCGCTACGAGCAGTACGTC.

This clonotype turned up a few times. The rearrangement uses TRBV7-9 and TRBJ1-2; no clear D gene. The V gene's germline CDR1 is SEHNR and CDR2 FQNEAQ (reference sequence). The CDR3 is 14 residues long. V was trimmed by 2 bases and J by 4 bases, leaving 11 bases between them. The CDR3 sequence: CASSLTPAAYGYTF. In DNA, the CDR3 is TGTGCCAGCAGCTTAACTCCCGCCGCCTATGGCTACACCTTC.

This clonotype was detected many times. This sequence joins TRBV7-8 and TRBJ2-1; TRBD2 matches 13 bases. The CDR3 has 17 amino acids. The V and J ends lost 4 bases and 5 bases, in that order; junction bases with no gene match: 8. Germline V lookup: CDR1 SGHVS, CDR2 FQNEAQ. The CDR3 loop is CASSSYGLAGANNEQFF. DNA for the CDR3: TGTGCCAGCAGCTCTTACGGACTAGCGGGGGCAAACAATGAGCAGTTCTTC.

This chain joins TRBV6-2 or TRBV6-3 and TRBJ2-7, with TRBD2 as a possible D gene (6 bases). Per the germline V gene, CDR1 is MNHEY and CDR2 is SVGEGT. Trimming took off 0 bases at V and 2 bases at J, with 20 bases between the two ends. This CDR3 is built from 18 residues. The CDR3 protein is CASSYSIVDLARTYEQYF. CDR3 sequence (DNA): TGTGCCAGCAGTTACTCGATAGTAGACCTAGCGAGGACCTACGAGCAGTACTTC.

V usage is TRBV13 and J usage is TRBJ1-5, with D maybe TRBD1 (5 bases). Germline assignment: CDR1 PRHDT and CDR2 FYEKMQ (reference sequence). The CDR3 runs to 15 residues. V lost 0 bases to trimming and J lost 4 bases, with 10 bases between them. The DNA for the CDR3 is TGTGCCAGCAGCTTAGGCCGGGGGGAAAATCAGCCCCAGCATTTT. Protein sequence: CASSLGRGENQPQHF. Using reference TRBV13 and TRBJ1-5 for the parts outside the CDR3, the full variable domain is AAGVIQSPRHLIKEKRETATLKCYPIPRHDTVYWYQQGPGQDPQFLISFYEKMQSDKGSIPDRFSAQQFSDYHSELNMSSLELGDSALYFCASSLGRGENQPQHFGDGTRLSIL.

J is TRBJ2-6 and V is TRBV2; TRBD2 is a possible D gene (6 bases). The CDR3 extends over 15 amino acids. The V gene lost 6 bases and the J gene lost 2 bases, with 11 bases spanning the gap. Per the germline V gene, CDR1 is SNHLY and CDR2 is FYNNEI. The CDR3, as DNA: TGTGCCAGCAGGCGGGGACTGGCTGGGGCCAACGTCCTGACTTTC. Protein: CASRRGLAGANVLTF.

The CDR3 DNA sequence: TGTGCCAGCAGTTTAGGGGGGGGCGTGGTTTACGAGCAGTACTTC. Encoded protein: CASSLGGGVVYEQYF. The V call is TRBV12-3 or TRBV12-4, the J call TRBJ2-7; a weak D match, TRBD2 (7 bases). The V end was cut by 1 base, the J end by 4 bases, with 14 bases between. The CDR3 sequence is 15 residues long.

The genes are TRBV6-6 and TRBJ1-1, with 8 bases lining up with TRBD1. The germline V gene has CDR1 MNHNY and CDR2 SVGAGI (reference sequence). V trimming: 8 bases; J trimming: 3 bases; junction bases outside the gene matches: 14. The CDR3 loop spans 16 amino acids. CDR3 sequence (DNA): TGTGCCAGCTGCCTCTCAGGGGGCTGGTCAGACACTGAAGCTTTCTTT. This translates into CASCLSGGWSDTEAFF.

This clonotype was detected a few times. The chain joins TRBV6-2 or TRBV6-3 to TRBJ2-1; 8 bases line up with TRBD2. The length of the CDR3 is 19 residues. The germline V gene has CDR1 MNHEY and CDR2 SVGEGT. V shed 0 bases and J 0 bases; nucleotides not matched to a gene: 10. The CDR3 nucleotides are TGTGCCAGCAGTTACTCCTCCCTTTACCGGGGGGGCTCCTACAATGAGCAGTTCTTC. It codes for CASSYSSLYRGGSYNEQFF.

As for this clonotype: The conserved final phenylalanine or tryptophan is absent from the CDR3, which likely points to a read error. The chain has TRBV9 and TRBJ2-1; D may be TRBD1 (6 bases). The V gene lost 5 bases and the J gene lost 1 base, with 13 bases spanning the gap. CDR1 and CDR2 (germline): SGDLS, YYNGEE. CDR3 length: 15 amino acids. Here the CDR3 reads CASRSGDTSYNEQFL. CDR3 nucleotide sequence: TGTGCCAGCAGATCAGGGGATACTTCCTACAATGAGCAGTTCCTC.

This clonotype was found a few times. The chain uses TRBV28 and TRBJ2-7; no reliable D call. The CDR3 contains 14 residues. Germline values: CDR1 MDHEN, CDR2 SYDVKM. The V end lost 2 bases, the J end lost 0 bases, and 8 bases lay between the germline ends. DNA for the CDR3: TGTGCCAGCAGTTTACTGGACCGCTCCTACGAGCAGTACGTC. Protein sequence: CASSLLDRSYEQYV.

The rearrangement joins TRBV10-3 to TRBJ1-3; D not resolved. Trimming removed 1 base from V and 4 bases from J, with 11 bases in between. The germline V gene has CDR1 ENHRY and CDR2 SYGVKD. The CDR3 consists of 15 residues. CDR3 region: CAISEYGVAGNTIYF. CDR3 DNA: TGTGCCATCAGTGAGTACGGAGTTGCCGGAAACACCATATATTTT.

This rearrangement joins TRBV25-1 to TRBJ2-7; unclear D gene. Germline V gene data show CDR1 as MGHDK and CDR2 as SYGVNS. The CDR3 has 13 amino acids. V lost 2 bases to trimming and J lost 7 bases, with 12 bases between them. The CDR3, as DNA: TGTGCCAGCAGTGAAACGGCCACCAGGGAGCAGTACTTC. This encodes CASSETATREQYF.

This clonotype was seen more than once but under ten times. V is TRBV6-4 and J is TRBJ1-6, with no clear D. The ends were cut back, 0 bases at V and 0 bases at J, with 9 bases in the middle. The CDR3 consists of 17 residues. Germline CDR1 MRHNA, CDR2 SNTAGT. This chain's CDR3 is CASSDSGQSSYNSPLHF. In DNA form, the CDR3 reads TGTGCCAGCAGTGACTCCGGCCAGAGCTCCTATAATTCACCCCTCCACTTT.

The chain uses TRBV6-1 and TRBJ2-3; TRBD2 matches at 7 bases. Losses at the gene ends were 10 bases for V and 6 bases for J; bases not matched to a gene: 13. From germline, CDR1 is MNHNS and CDR2 SASEGT. This CDR3 is 14 amino acids long. The CDR3 is CANQGPLASDTQYF. In nucleotides, the CDR3 is TGTGCCAACCAGGGTCCACTAGCGTCTGATACGCAGTATTTT.

V and J are TRBV19 and TRBJ2-1; D remains unclear. Between the trimmed V and J ends, which lost 3 bases and 0 bases, there was a span of 6 bases. Germline lookup yields CDR1 LNHDA and CDR2 SQIVND (reference sequence). This CDR3 is 14 amino acids long. The CDR3 DNA reads as TGTGCCAGTAGTATGTTGAGCTCCTACAATGAGCAGTTCTTC. It specifies CASSMLSSYNEQFF.

This clonotype was counted many times. The V and J genes are TRBV20-1 and TRBJ1-6; 9 positions match TRBD1. The CDR3 runs 14 residues. The V gene end was trimmed by 6 bases and the J gene end by 8 bases; junction bases not matched to a gene: 8. Germline V gene data show CDR1 as DFQATT and CDR2 as SNEGSKA (reference sequence). In DNA, the CDR3 is TGCAGTGCCAAAACTGGGACAGGGTATTCACCCCTCCACTTT. This gives the protein CSAKTGTGYSPLHF.

The J gene is TRBJ1-2, the V gene TRBV25-1; maybe TRBD1 (5 bases). With 8 bases removed from V and 2 bases from J, the gap between germline ends came to 15 bases. The CDR3 extends over 14 amino acids. Germline V gene lookup returns CDR1 MGHDK and CDR2 SYGVNS. The CDR3 nucleotides are TGTGCCAGCCCGAGTAGGGGCAGGAACTATGGCTACACCTTC. Translated, it gives CASPSRGRNYGYTF.

This clonotype has ten or more counts. The V call is TRBV11-1, the J call TRBJ2-1; TRBD1 matches at 8 bases. Germline CDR1 and CDR2: SGHAT and FQDESV (reference sequence). The CDR3 has 15 amino acids. V trimming: 1 base; J trimming: 2 bases; junction bases outside the gene matches: 1. DNA for the CDR3: TGTGCCAGCAGCTTAGGGACAGGGACCTACAATGAGCAGTTCTTC. Translation gives CASSLGTGTYNEQFF.

About this clonotype: With a much larger clone just one base away, this may be a read error. This chain uses TRBV7-9 with TRBJ2-7, with 8 bases fitting TRBD2. Trimming took 5 bases from V and 5 from J; bases not matched to a gene: 8. Germline V gene sequence: CDR1 SEHNR, CDR2 FQNEAQ (reference sequence). The CDR3 spans 14 residues. The CDR3 region is CASSPLAEYHEQYF. The CDR3 DNA is TGTGCCAGCAGCCCACTAGCGGAGTACCACGAGCAGTACTTC.

This clonotype has a single count. V and J are TRBV19 and TRBJ1-3; D is undetermined. The CDR3 sequence is 11 residues long. V was clipped by 7 bases and J by 4 bases, with 5 bases between them. Germline V gene lookup returns CDR1 LNHDA and CDR2 SQIVND (reference sequence). The CDR3 bases are TGTGCCAGTAAAGAAGGAAACACCATATATTTT. As protein: CASKEGNTIYF.

J is TRBJ1-2 and V is TRBV6-5; a weak D match, TRBD1 (5 bases). CDR3 length equals 15 residues. Looked up from germline, CDR1 is MNHEY and CDR2 is SVGAGI. Trimming removed 0 bases from V and 3 bases from J, with 11 bases in between. The CDR3, as DNA: TGTGCCAGCAGTTACTCTATCGGGGGGTACTATGGCTACACCTTC. The encoded protein is CASSYSIGGYYGYTF.

This clonotype was seen a handful of times. The chain couples TRBV12-3 or TRBV12-4 to TRBJ2-5; the match to TRBD2 covers 10 bases. The junction had 7 bases not matched to a gene; V was cut back by 5 bases and J by 4 bases. This CDR3 has 15 amino acids. The DNA for the CDR3 is TGTGCCAGCAGTCCTCTAGCGGGGGCGGGAGAGACCCAGTACTTC. As protein: CASSPLAGAGETQYF.

This clonotype was observed a handful of times. A single base separates this from a much larger clone, so it may be a read error. This chain uses TRBV11-2 with TRBJ2-1; 10 nucleotides match TRBD2. Germline loops: CDR1 SGHAT, CDR2 FQNNGV. CDR3 length equals 15 residues. V dropped 2 bases and J dropped 5; count of bases not matched to a gene: 3. CDR3 residues: CASSLLAGADNEQFF. The CDR3 DNA follows: TGTGCCAGCAGCTTACTAGCGGGGGCCGACAATGAGCAGTTCTTC.

This clonotype was seen a few times. The rearrangement uses TRBV20-1 and TRBJ1-1, with D possibly TRBD1 on 5 matching bases. This CDR3 has 12 residues. V lost 8 bases and J lost 1, with 11 bases in between. Germline loops: CDR1 DFQATT, CDR2 SNEGSKA (reference sequence). CDR3 sequence (DNA): TGCAGTCCTGGACACCCGAACACTGAAGCTTTCTTT. Translated: CSPGHPNTEAFF.

This clonotype showed up many times. V is TRBV7-6 and J is TRBJ2-3, with D unresolved. CDR3 length equals 14 residues. Deletions cut 1 base from V and 1 base from J, with 6 bases between. CDR1 SGHVS and CDR2 FNYEAQ come from the germline V gene. The CDR3 sequence is CASSLEAGTDTQYF. For the CDR3, the DNA is TGTGCCAGCAGCTTAGAGGCGGGCACAGATACGCAGTATTTT.

This clonotype was seen many times. The rearrangement joins TRBV28 to TRBJ2-6; D possibly corresponds to TRBD1 (6 bases). With 4 bases removed from V and 7 bases from J, the gap between germline ends came to 14 bases. The CDR3 runs to 15 residues. The germline V gene has CDR1 MDHEN and CDR2 SYDVKM. The CDR3 is CASSSSRQVANVLTF. The CDR3 DNA is TGTGCCAGCAGTTCCAGTCGACAGGTCGCCAACGTCCTGACTTTC.